Sequencing of this T cell receptor (beta chain) was carried out in a study of blood T cell repertoires in COVID-19. The CDR3 is 16 amino acids. Germline CDR1 reads SGHRS; CDR2 reads YFSETQ. V was pared by 0 bases and J by 2 bases, with 8 bases of the junction left unmatched. Authors' data handling: The assay estimated nucleated cells by amplifying reference gene primers. Clones were read by immunoSEQ multiplex PCR, and TCRdb kept only the in-frame ones, dropping some. The V and J calls and clone size are taken from that table; D and trimming were inferred from the DNA. The sample shows 250,000 or so clones, roughly 81% of them seen only once. Recruitment covered over 20 US areas and drew participants whose ages spanned roughly 18 to 95 years. Clinical histories supplied by participants themselves formed the basis of cohort assignment.

The chain carries TRBV5-1 and TRBJ2-7; 7 bases fit TRBD1. The source is a woman aged 45-65 years who had been exposed to COVID-19. Input material: PBMCs or T cells enriched from blood (not recorded which). The CDR3 is CASSLESTGRTYEQYF. The DNA for the CDR3 is TGCGCCAGCAGCTTGGAGTCGACAGGGCGGACCTACGAGCAGTACTTC.